Each of the 8 T cell receptor beta chains below was sequenced from the same sample in a study of blood T cell repertoires in COVID-19. Some clones are missing from TCRdb's copy, which holds only in-frame ones; the method was immunoSEQ multiplex PCR. The sample carries 88,000 or so clones, more than 75% recorded once. The sample consisted of peripheral blood. These receptors came from a human donor in a cohort sampled during active COVID-19.

This chain links TRBV5-1 with TRBJ2-5; TRBD2 is a possible D gene (5 bases). The CDR3 has 16 residues. Germline CDR1 is SGHRS and CDR2 is YFSETQ. Trimming shortened V by 3 bases and J by 1 base, and 16 bases separated the two germline ends. The CDR3 DNA is TGCGCCAGCAGCTCACGGGGATCATGGGCCCAAGAGACCCAGTACTTC. Its translation is CASSSRGSWAQETQYF. The full variable domain, rest sourced from reference TRBV5-1 and TRBJ2-5, is KAGVTQTPRYLIKTRGQQVTLSCSPISGHRSVSWYQQTPGQGLQFLFEYFSETQRNKGNFPGRFSGRQFSNSRSEMNVSTLELGDSALYLCASSSRGSWAQETQYFGPGTRLLVL.

The chain has TRBV6-6 and TRBJ1-3; D uncertain. CDR1 MNHNY and CDR2 SVGAGI come from the germline V gene (reference sequence). V gave up 5 bases and J gave up 2 bases, with 16 bases separating them. This CDR3 is 16 amino acids long. The CDR3 bases are TGTGCCAGCAGTCAACGTAGGAACGGGGCTGGAAACACCATATATTTT. Translation gives CASSQRRNGAGNTIYF.

The count of this clone is one. The chain links TRBV14 to TRBJ2-2, with D perhaps matching TRBD1 (5 bases). The germline gives CDR1 SGHDN, CDR2 FVKESK. V was cut by 4 bases and J by 1 base, with 7 bases left in between. The CDR3 contains 14 residues. The CDR3 loop reads CASSPRVNTGELFF. The CDR3 DNA reads as TGTGCCAGCAGCCCCAGGGTGAACACCGGGGAGCTGTTTTTT.

V usage is TRBV5-4 and J usage is TRBJ2-1, with D possibly TRBD2 on 7 matching bases. CDR3 length: 15 amino acids. CDR1 SGHNT and CDR2 YYREEE come from the germline V gene (reference sequence). V was trimmed by 10 bases and J by 5 bases, leaving 22 bases between them. This CDR3 reads CAYGGGPGTHNEQFF. The CDR3 DNA follows: TGTGCCTATGGGGGGGGGCCGGGAACTCACAATGAGCAGTTCTTC.

This rearrangement joins TRBV7-9 to TRBJ2-7, with TRBD1 matching 7 bases. This CDR3 contains 12 residues. CDR1 and CDR2 from the germline V gene are SEHNR and FQNEAQ (reference sequence). V was clipped by 5 bases and J by 8 bases; unmatched bases: 6. The CDR3 region has the DNA TGTGCCAGCAGCCCGACAGGGAATAAGCAGTACTTC. This sequence encodes CASSPTGNKQYF.

V gene TRBV4-3 combines with J gene TRBJ2-7; 10 nucleotides align to TRBD2. The CDR3 totals 15 residues. Germline values: CDR1 LGHNA, CDR2 YSLEER. The V segment lost 4 bases and the J segment 5 bases; nucleotides outside the gene matches: 8. CDR3 in amino acids: CASSLETSGSDEQYF. DNA of the CDR3: TGCGCCAGCAGCCTTGAGACTAGCGGGTCCGACGAGCAGTACTTC.

The chain uses TRBV28 and TRBJ1-6, with a weak D call TRBD1 (5 bases). CDR3 size: 13 residues. The germline V gene has CDR1 MDHEN and CDR2 SYDVKM. Trimming removed 10 bases from V and 7 bases from J, with 14 bases in between. The CDR3 DNA sequence: TGTGCCACACTCAGGGTTCGGAATTCACCCCTCCACTTT. Translating gives CATLRVRNSPLHF.

The rearrangement links TRBV6-6 to TRBJ1-2, with D possibly matching TRBD1 (5 bases). This CDR3 region has 14 residues. The V end lost 6 bases, the J end lost 2 bases, and 13 bases lay between the germline ends. Germline CDR1 MNHNY, CDR2 SVGAGI (reference sequence). CDR3 residues: CASSPTGGNYGYTF. DNA for the CDR3: TGTGCCAGCAGCCCCACGGGGGGGAACTATGGCTACACCTTC.